This T cell receptor (beta chain) was identified in a study of T cells in Graves' hyperthyroidism and ophthalmopathy. Germline-derived CDR1 and CDR2 are MDHEN and SYDVKM. This CDR3 spans 12 amino acids. The source material, RNA transcripts, was used to amplify TCR beta CDR3 regions. An initial round of RT-PCR targeting the TCR CDR3 relied on the HTBI primer set. TCRdb recomputed calls from the multiplex PCR reads with MiXCR, one row per CDR3 protein. Seen here are over 700,000 distinct CDR3 sequences, 30% to 40% observed once, and the top ten hold around a third. This clonotype turned up a few times. The TCR was taken from a woman in her thirties or forties with Graves' hyperthyroidism. The chain uses TRBV28 and TRBJ2-7, with D uncertain. The sequencing input was blood. For the CDR3, the DNA is TGTGCATCAGGTCTACCCCCCTACGAGCAGTACTTC. Translating it yields CASGLPPYEQYF.